The 26 T cell receptor beta chains given below trace back to one sample, sequenced in a study of tumor-infiltrating lymphocytes in localized non-small cell lung cancer. Sequenced by immunoSEQ multiplex PCR; TCRdb stores in-frame clones only, minus some. The table lists 9,500 to 11,000 clones, approximately 76% of them singletons, with over 15% in the top ten. Sample: uninvolved lung tissue not adjacent to the tumor. The source of these receptors is a human donor with non-small cell lung cancer.

The chain uses TRBV19 and TRBJ1-6, with D tentatively TRBD1 (5 bases). Germline lookup yields CDR1 LNHDA and CDR2 SQIVND (reference sequence). The CDR3 totals 16 residues. With 1 base removed from V and 5 bases from J, the gap between germline ends came to 12 bases. CDR3: CASSIGGTADNSPLHF. Written as DNA, the CDR3 is TGTGCCAGTAGTATAGGGGGGACGGCCGATAATTCACCCCTCCACTTT.

This clone is labeled medium-sized. The chain links TRBV6-5 to TRBJ2-7; D is uncertain. V lost 0 bases to trimming and J lost 7 bases, with 13 bases between them. Per germline, CDR1 MNHEY and CDR2 SVGAGI. CDR3 length: 14 residues. CDR3 protein: CASSYSSLQQEQYF. The CDR3 DNA reads TGTGCCAGCAGTTACTCGTCCCTTCAGCAGGAGCAGTACTTC.

The V call is TRBV7-2, the J call TRBJ2-7; D assignment may be TRBD1 or TRBD2 (6 bases each). Germline lookup yields CDR1 SGHTA and CDR2 FQGNSA. The V end was cut by 5 bases, the J end by 2 bases, with 22 bases between. The CDR3 is 17 residues long. CDR3 bases: TGTGCCAGCAGCCTACAGGGACTCCCCATGGATCCCTACGAGCAGTACTTC. Its translation: CASSLQGLPMDPYEQYF.

The rearrangement uses TRBV6-1 and TRBJ1-2, with a possible D match to TRBD1 (5 bases). The V gene lost 1 base and the J gene lost 4 bases, with 7 bases spanning the gap. CDR1 MNHNS and CDR2 SASEGT come from the germline V gene. This CDR3 contains 13 residues. Here the CDR3 reads CASSEDGGYGYTF. DNA of the CDR3: TGTGCCAGCAGTGAAGATGGGGGCTATGGCTACACCTTC.

This clone has only one observation. The rearrangement links TRBV5-6 to TRBJ1-4, with D unclear. Germline V lookup: CDR1 SGHDT, CDR2 YYEEEE. CDR3 length equals 17 residues. V was trimmed by 4 bases and J by 3 bases, leaving 19 bases between them. In DNA form, the CDR3 reads TGTGCCAGCAGCGGCGATGTTGGGGTTTATGCTAATGAAAAACTGTTTTTT. Protein sequence: CASSGDVGVYANEKLFF.

The chain recombines TRBV6-6 with TRBJ1-4; 8 bases line up with TRBD1. This CDR3 has 13 residues. Germline-derived CDR1 and CDR2 are MNHNY and SVGAGI (reference sequence). The J segment lost 7 bases and the V segment lost 6 bases, leaving 4 bases of the junction unmatched. The CDR3 DNA reads as TGTGCCAGCAGCCGGGACAGGTCTGAAAAACTGTTTTTT. Translation gives CASSRDRSEKLFF.

The genes are TRBV6-5 and TRBJ2-1; D is perhaps TRBD1 or TRBD2 (5 bases each). Germline CDR1 and CDR2: MNHEY and SVGAGI. This CDR3 has 13 amino acids. V was cut by 6 bases and J by 4 bases, with 10 bases left in between. The CDR3, as DNA: TGTGCCAGCAGGAGGGACCCATACAATGAGCAGTTCTTC. Protein product: CASRRDPYNEQFF.

This clone was found once. The V call is TRBV7-3, the J call TRBJ2-3, with no clear D. V lost 2 bases to trimming and J lost 4 bases, with 4 bases between them. The length of the CDR3 is 12 residues. Germline-derived CDR1 and CDR2 are SGHTA and FQGTGA. Written as DNA, the CDR3 is TGTGCCAGCAGCTTAGGGGCAGATACGCAGTATTTT. It translates to CASSLGADTQYF.

The chain recombines TRBV5-4 with TRBJ2-7; weak D call: TRBD1 (5 bases). The V and J ends lost 3 bases and 4 bases respectively, with 11 bases between them. Germline V lookup: CDR1 SGHNT, CDR2 YYREEE (reference sequence). The CDR3 length is 13 residues. CDR3 in DNA: TGTGCCAGCAGCTCCGACGGACAATACGAGCAGTACTTC. Translating it yields CASSSDGQYEQYF.

The V gene is TRBV28, the J gene TRBJ2-1, with D unresolved. The V and J ends lost 2 bases and 9 bases respectively, with 8 bases between them. The CDR3 sequence is 12 residues long. Germline V gene lookup returns CDR1 MDHEN and CDR2 SYDVKM. Here the CDR3 reads CASSLPWREQFF. In DNA, the CDR3 is TGTGCCAGCAGTTTACCCTGGCGTGAGCAGTTCTTC.

The chain links TRBV5-4 to TRBJ2-7; the match to TRBD2 covers 8 bases. This CDR3 contains 15 residues. Germline V gene data show CDR1 as SGHNT and CDR2 as YYREEE (reference sequence). V trimming: 1 base; J trimming: 6 bases; junction bases outside the gene matches: 9. The CDR3 loop is CASSLHGTSHVEQYF. CDR3 nucleotide sequence: TGTGCCAGCAGCTTGCACGGGACTAGTCATGTCGAGCAGTACTTC.

The rearrangement links TRBV20-1 to TRBJ2-7, with D uncertain. CDR1 DFQATT and CDR2 SNEGSKA come from the germline V gene (reference sequence). This CDR3 has 11 residues. V was clipped by 3 bases and J by 6 bases, with 9 bases between them. The CDR3: CSASSRGEQYF. The CDR3 bases are TGCAGTGCTAGTTCCCGAGGCGAGCAGTACTTC.

This chain joins TRBV28 and TRBJ1-1; no clear D gene. Between the trimmed V and J ends, which lost 3 bases and 7 bases, there was a span of 12 bases. Germline CDR1 and CDR2: MDHEN and SYDVKM. CDR3 length: 13 amino acids. The CDR3 nucleotides are TGTGCCAGCAGTTTCGCAATACCCATTGAAGCTTTCTTT. Its translation: CASSFAIPIEAFF.

This chain links TRBV5-4 with TRBJ2-1; D unresolved. V was pared by 0 bases and J by 9 bases, with 4 bases between. Germline loops: CDR1 SGHNT, CDR2 YYREEE (reference sequence). The CDR3 runs to 11 residues. The DNA of the CDR3 is TGTGCCAGCAGCTTGGATAGTGAGCAGTTCTTC. Protein sequence: CASSLDSEQFF.

The J gene is TRBJ2-7, the V gene TRBV7-2; the match to TRBD1 covers 10 bases. V trimming: 1 base; J trimming: 6 bases; junction bases outside the gene matches: 0. The CDR3 has 13 residues. Germline values: CDR1 SGHTA, CDR2 FQGNSA. The CDR3 loop reads CASSLGTGGEQYF. Here the CDR3 DNA reads TGTGCCAGCAGCTTAGGGACAGGGGGCGAGCAGTACTTC.

The chain uses TRBV19 and TRBJ2-3, with TRBD1 as a possible D gene (5 bases). With 4 bases removed from V and 8 bases from J, the gap between germline ends came to 13 bases. Germline lookup yields CDR1 LNHDA and CDR2 SQIVND (reference sequence). There are 13 residues in the CDR3. The CDR3 reads CASSTDSWGTQYF. The CDR3 bases are TGTGCCAGTAGTACAGACAGTTGGGGTACGCAGTATTTT.

CDR3 loop: CASSYPNRAGYTF. In nucleotides, the CDR3 is TGTGCCAGCAGTTACCCCAACAGGGCTGGCTACACCTTC. This rearrangement joins TRBV6-5 to TRBJ1-2, with D possibly matching TRBD1 (6 bases). Germline lookup yields CDR1 MNHEY and CDR2 SVGAGI. The CDR3 spans 13 residues. The V end was cut by 2 bases, the J end by 7 bases, with 11 bases between.

The gene calls are TRBV5-5 and TRBJ1-5, with a tentative D call TRBD1 (6 bases). V dropped 0 bases and J dropped 5 bases, with 9 bases sitting between them. The germline CDR1 and CDR2 sequences are SGHKS and YYEKEE (reference sequence). This CDR3 contains 14 residues. Here the CDR3 DNA reads TGTGCCAGCAGCTTGGGCAGGGGCGATCAGCCCCAGCATTTT. Translation gives CASSLGRGDQPQHF. Complete variable domain (other parts from reference TRBV5-5 and TRBJ1-5): DAGVTQSPTHLIKTRGQQVTLRCSPISGHKSVSWYQQVLGQGPQFIFQYYEKEERGRGNFPDRFSARQFPNYSSELNVNALLLGDSALYLCASSLGRGDQPQHFGDGTRLSIL.

This clone was detected only a few times. This chain connects TRBV27 to TRBJ2-5; no reliable D call. The germline V and J ends were trimmed by 7 bases and 4 bases, with 10 bases remaining between them. The CDR3 loop spans 12 amino acids. Germline V lookup: CDR1 MNHEY, CDR2 SMNVEV (reference sequence). This CDR3 reads CASTPWGETQYF. The CDR3 region has the DNA TGTGCCAGCACCCCCTGGGGAGAGACCCAGTACTTC.

CDR3: CASTDRFTISAEAFF. CDR3 sequence (DNA): TGTGCCAGCACGGACAGGTTCACGATTAGCGCTGAAGCTTTCTTT. This chain joins TRBV19 and TRBJ1-1; TRBD1 matches at 7 bases. The length of the CDR3 is 15 residues. J was trimmed by 6 bases and V by 9 bases; bases with no gene match: 16. Germline lookup yields CDR1 LNHDA and CDR2 SQIVND (reference sequence).

J is TRBJ1-6 and V is TRBV5-4, with 10 bases aligning to TRBD1. Germline V gene data show CDR1 as SGHNT and CDR2 as YYREEE (reference sequence). CDR3 size: 19 residues. The trim removed 3 bases at V and 7 bases at J, leaving 16 bases unmatched. The CDR3, as DNA: TGTGCCAGCAGCTCTGGCGCGACAGGGGGCCTAATAAGGAATTCACCCCTCCACTTT. Protein product: CASSSGATGGLIRNSPLHF.

The V gene is TRBV9, the J gene TRBJ2-3; D may be TRBD1 (7 bases). CDR3 length equals 17 residues. V gave up 4 bases and J gave up 1 base, with 19 bases separating them. The germline V gene has CDR1 SGDLS and CDR2 YYNGEE. Written as DNA, the CDR3 is TGTGCCAGCAGCCCCCGTGGAGGGGGCGCGGGCACAGATACGCAGTATTTT. It yields the protein CASSPRGGGAGTDTQYF.

The V call is TRBV15, the J call TRBJ2-7, with TRBD2 as a possible D gene (5 bases). Between the trimmed V and J ends, which lost 0 bases and 2 bases, there was a span of 8 bases. This CDR3 region has 14 residues. The germline V gene encodes CDR1 LNHNV and CDR2 YYDKDF (reference sequence). CDR3 in amino acids: CATSREETTYEQYF. Written as DNA, the CDR3 is TGTGCCACCAGCAGAGAGGAGACTACCTACGAGCAGTACTTC.

This clone was seen once. The chain recombines TRBV5-1 with TRBJ2-2, with 8 bases aligning to TRBD2. The germline V gene encodes CDR1 SGHRS and CDR2 YFSETQ. The CDR3 consists of 16 residues. The ends lost 2 bases at V and 4 bases at J; junction bases unmatched: 7. Here the CDR3 reads CASSFASGGLTGELFF. The DNA for the CDR3 is TGCGCCAGCAGCTTTGCTTCGGGGGGGCTCACCGGGGAGCTGTTTTTT.

The chain links TRBV6-5 to TRBJ1-2, with TRBD1 as a possible D gene (5 bases). Germline V lookup: CDR1 MNHEY, CDR2 SVGAGI. CDR3 length equals 13 residues. V dropped 7 bases and J dropped 0 bases, with 9 bases sitting between them. The CDR3 DNA reads as TGTGCCAGCACGCCGACAGCTAACTATGGCTACACCTTC. It translates to CASTPTANYGYTF.

The gene calls are TRBV19 and TRBJ1-5; TRBD1 agrees at 8 bases. The V and J ends lost 10 bases and 1 base, in that order; junction bases with no gene match: 9. Germline V lookup: CDR1 LNHDA, CDR2 SQIVND (reference sequence). This CDR3 spans 15 amino acids. The CDR3 sequence is CATVPRGLSNQPQHF. The CDR3 DNA reads TGTGCCACAGTACCCAGGGGGCTAAGCAATCAGCCCCAGCATTTT.